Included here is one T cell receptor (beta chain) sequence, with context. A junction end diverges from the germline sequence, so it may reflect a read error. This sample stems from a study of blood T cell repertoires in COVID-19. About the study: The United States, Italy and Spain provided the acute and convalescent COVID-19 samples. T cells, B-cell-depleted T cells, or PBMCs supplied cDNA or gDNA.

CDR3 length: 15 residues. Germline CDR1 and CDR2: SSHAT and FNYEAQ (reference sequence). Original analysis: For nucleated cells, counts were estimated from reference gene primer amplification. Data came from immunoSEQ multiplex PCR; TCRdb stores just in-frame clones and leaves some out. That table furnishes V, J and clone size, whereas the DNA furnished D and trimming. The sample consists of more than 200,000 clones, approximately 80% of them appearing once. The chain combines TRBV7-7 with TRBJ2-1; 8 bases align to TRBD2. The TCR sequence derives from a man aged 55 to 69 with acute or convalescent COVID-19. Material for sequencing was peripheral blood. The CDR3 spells CASSLFSGEGNEQFF. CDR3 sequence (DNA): TGTGCTAGCAGCTTATTTAGCGGGGAGGGCAATGAGCAGTTCTTC.